This T cell receptor (beta chain) derives from a study of multiple sclerosis patients with progressive multifocal leukoencephalopathy. Study conclusions and caveats: Whether JC virus or general immunocompromise explains the findings remained unclear. No common TRBV or TRBJ usage or pairing appeared at PML. Less diverse TRB repertoires were suggested in most PML patients.

The time point was: about a year of natalizumab therapy. At 6 months of natalizumab came T1, and at 12 months came T2. Concerning this clone: Its antigen is not identified.

Germline V gives CDR1 SGHTA, CDR2 FQGNSA. V lost 8 bases and J lost 0, with 14 bases in between. The CDR3 totals 15 residues. Libraries were prepared by immunoSEQ multiplex PCR; TCRdb keeps only in-frame clonotypes and omits some of them. The sample has more than 20,000 clones; 75% to 95% are singletons. The sample in question was PBMCs, obtained from a patient treated with natalizumab. The sequence derives from a man aged 25-40 years with multiple sclerosis. The chain combines TRBV7-2 with TRBJ2-1; D is perhaps TRBD1 (6 bases). CDR3: CASQQGQSSYNEQFF. As DNA, the CDR3 is TGTGCCAGCCAGCAAGGACAGAGCTCCTACAATGAGCAGTTCTTC. The full variable domain, in which reference TRBV7-2 and TRBJ2-1 provide the parts outside the CDR3, is GAGVSQSPSNKVTEKGKDVELRCDPISGHTALYWYRQSLGQGLEFLIYFQGNSAPDKSGLPSDRFSAERTGGSVSTLTIQRTQQEDSAVYLCASQQGQSSYNEQFFGPGTRLTVL.